These 30 T cell receptor beta chains share one sample of origin, sequenced in a study of CD8 T cells in Susac syndrome. Reverse transcription of roughly 0.5 to 1 ug RNA was performed with random hexamers. TCRdb reprocessed the immunoSEQ multiplex PCR reads with MiXCR, giving one entry per CDR3 protein. The table shows some 200,000 distinct CDR3 sequences, with less than 95% occurring only once. The source material was CD4+ T cells from PBMCs. The receptors here all came from a human donor in good health.

V usage is TRBV12-3 or TRBV12-4 and J usage is TRBJ2-7; 7 bases are shared with TRBD1. V gave up 2 bases and J gave up 3 bases; unmatched junction bases: 4. The CDR3 contains 14 residues. CDR3 sequence reads: CASSLSQGVYEQYF. In DNA form, the CDR3 reads TGTGCCAGCAGTTTAAGTCAGGGGGTCTACGAGCAGTACTTC.

V gene TRBV9 combines with J gene TRBJ2-3, with 7 positions matching TRBD1. This CDR3 is 15 amino acids long. V trimming: 0 bases; J trimming: 2 bases; junction bases outside the gene matches: 3. Germline V gene sequence: CDR1 SGDLS, CDR2 YYNGEE. CDR3 amino acids: CASSVGQGVTDTQYF. For the CDR3, the DNA is TGTGCCAGCAGCGTAGGACAGGGAGTCACAGATACGCAGTATTTT.

V usage is TRBV3-1 and J usage is TRBJ2-7, with TRBD2 matching 11 bases. The CDR3 has 14 residues. V lost 4 bases and J lost 4; bases outside the gene matches: 3. Germline CDR1 is LGHDT and CDR2 is YNNKEL (reference sequence). CDR3 DNA: TGTGCCAGCAGCCGGACTAGCGGGCTGTACGAGCAGTACTTC. Residues: CASSRTSGLYEQYF.

This clonotype appeared a few times. The chain recombines TRBV29-1 with TRBJ1-2; no definite D call. Trimming took off 5 bases at V and 7 bases at J, with 8 bases between the two ends. There are 10 residues in the CDR3. Germline loops: CDR1 SQVTM, CDR2 ANQGSEA. The DNA for the CDR3 is TGCAGCGTTTCGGAGGGTGGCTACACCTTC. Its translation: CSVSEGGYTF.

This chain uses TRBV20-1 with TRBJ2-7; D remains ambiguous. The ends were cut back, 3 bases at V and 1 base at J, with 10 bases in the middle. CDR1 and CDR2 (germline): DFQATT, SNEGSKA (reference sequence). This CDR3 has 13 residues. The CDR3 DNA follows: TGCAGTGCTAGGGGCGTACAGTCCTACGAGCAGTACTTC. Residues: CSARGVQSYEQYF.

The chain has TRBV12-3 or TRBV12-4 and TRBJ2-2; maybe TRBD2 (6 bases). V gave up 10 bases and J gave up 0 bases, with 12 bases separating them. The CDR3 spans 14 residues. CDR3 loop: CATLRGTNTGELFF. CDR3 sequence (DNA): TGTGCCACTCTCCGGGGGACGAACACCGGGGAGCTGTTTTTT.

The V call is TRBV23-1, the J call TRBJ2-5; 9 positions match TRBD1. TRBV23-1 is assigned to the ORF class and has an uncertain function. The V and J ends lost 5 bases and 0 bases, in that order; junction bases with no gene match: 4. The length of the CDR3 is 15 residues. CDR3 region: CASSCHRGHQETQYF. CDR3 nucleotide sequence: TGCGCCAGCAGTTGTCACAGGGGGCACCAAGAGACCCAGTACTTC.

This rearrangement joins TRBV28 to TRBJ1-2; D gene uncertain. V was clipped by 6 bases and J by 0 bases, with 17 bases between them. The germline gives CDR1 MDHEN, CDR2 SYDVKM. This CDR3 comprises 16 residues. The CDR3 nucleotides are TGTGCCAGCAGCTCCACCTCGAGGGAAGCTAACTATGGCTACACCTTC. Its translation is CASSSTSREANYGYTF.

The chain links TRBV12-3 or TRBV12-4 to TRBJ2-7; TRBD2 matches 7 bases. CDR3 length equals 17 residues. J was trimmed by 3 bases and V by 6 bases; bases with no gene match: 17. The CDR3 DNA reads as TGTGCCAGCAGCCTCGGTATAGCGGGCTTCCCTAACTACGAGCAGTACTTC. It specifies CASSLGIAGFPNYEQYF.

The chain carries TRBV6-1 and TRBJ2-1; no clear D. The V and J ends lost 4 bases and 0 bases respectively, with 7 bases between them. This CDR3 has 14 residues. CDR1 is MNHNS, CDR2 SASEGT, per germline. The CDR3, as DNA: TGTGCCAGCAGTGTTCGGAGCTCCTACAATGAGCAGTTCTTC. It specifies CASSVRSSYNEQFF.

The chain uses TRBV5-1 and TRBJ2-3; 10 bases map to TRBD2. From germline, CDR1 is SGHRS and CDR2 YFSETQ. The V and J ends lost 6 bases and 3 bases, in that order; junction bases with no gene match: 16. The CDR3 extends over 18 amino acids. CDR3 bases: TGCGCCAGCACCCCTAATCCTTCTAGCGGGGGACGTACAGATACGCAGTATTTT. This encodes CASTPNPSSGGRTDTQYF.

The chain has TRBV2 and TRBJ2-3; 8 nucleotides match TRBD2. Germline CDR1 SNHLY, CDR2 FYNNEI. J gave up 5 bases and V 8 bases, and 6 bases lay outside the gene matches. The CDR3 extends over 13 amino acids. CDR3 bases: TGTGCCAGCGGGGGACTAGGTATAGATACGCAGTATTTT. Amino acids: CASGGLGIDTQYF.

The chain carries TRBV28 and TRBJ2-1, with 10 nucleotides matching TRBD2. From germline, CDR1 is MDHEN and CDR2 SYDVKM. The CDR3 runs 16 residues. Unmatched junction bases numbered 13, after V lost 6 bases and J lost 8 bases. This CDR3 is CASRFAGVAGGHEQFF. CDR3 nucleotide sequence: TGTGCCAGCAGATTTGCAGGGGTAGCGGGGGGCCATGAGCAGTTCTTC.

The chain uses TRBV7-9 and TRBJ2-1; 7 bases are shared with TRBD2. Per germline, CDR1 SEHNR and CDR2 FQNEAQ (reference sequence). The CDR3 sequence is 15 residues long. Trimming cost V 5 bases and J 0 bases; bases outside gene matches: 4. The CDR3 protein is CASSTGTTSYNEQFF. Written as DNA, the CDR3 is TGTGCCAGCAGCACTGGGACTACCTCCTACAATGAGCAGTTCTTC.

This chain connects TRBV25-1 to TRBJ2-2; the D gene is possibly TRBD1 (6 bases). Trimming removed 5 bases from V and 6 bases from J, with 10 bases in between. The CDR3 runs to 13 residues. Germline V gives CDR1 MGHDK, CDR2 SYGVNS. The CDR3 spells CASSTQGPGELFF. The DNA of the CDR3 is TGTGCCAGCAGTACACAGGGTCCCGGGGAGCTGTTTTTT.

This clonotype is a singleton in its sample. The genes are TRBV25-1 and TRBJ1-2; the D gene is possibly TRBD1 (6 bases). The germline CDR1 and CDR2 sequences are MGHDK and SYGVNS. The CDR3 sequence is 15 residues long. The V end was cut by 0 bases, the J end by 5 bases, with 13 bases between. The CDR3 nucleotides are TGTGCCAGCAGTGAATATGTACAGGGCGGTTATGGCTACACCTTC. Its protein product is CASSEYVQGGYGYTF.

This chain uses TRBV27 with TRBJ1-5; 9 bases line up with TRBD1. The CDR3 length is 16 residues. Germline loops: CDR1 MNHEY, CDR2 SMNVEV (reference sequence). The junction had 7 bases not matched to a gene; V was cut back by 4 bases and J by 3 bases. The CDR3 DNA follows: TGTGCCAGCAGTTCACAACAGGGGGCCTCCAATCAGCCCCAGCATTTT. As protein: CASSSQQGASNQPQHF.

The rearrangement links TRBV29-1 to TRBJ1-2; unclear D gene. V dropped 3 bases and J dropped 10 bases, with 15 bases sitting between them. CDR3 size: 12 residues. The germline V gene encodes CDR1 SQVTM and CDR2 ANQGSEA. The CDR3 reads CSVESSQSDYTF. CDR3 in DNA: TGCAGCGTTGAGTCCTCTCAGAGTGACTACACCTTC.

The chain links TRBV3-1 to TRBJ2-2; D is perhaps TRBD2 (5 bases). Germline CDR1 is LGHDT and CDR2 is YNNKEL (reference sequence). The CDR3 extends over 18 amino acids. V lost 0 bases and J 0 bases, leaving 14 bases between the germline ends. The CDR3 reads CASSQEKRADANTGELFF. The CDR3 nucleotides read TGTGCCAGCAGCCAAGAGAAAAGAGCGGATGCGAACACCGGGGAGCTGTTTTTT.

The rearrangement links TRBV3-1 to TRBJ1-3, with no clear D. V dropped 0 bases and J dropped 4 bases, with 4 bases sitting between them. CDR1 and CDR2 (germline): LGHDT, YNNKEL (reference sequence). There are 13 residues in the CDR3. Here the CDR3 reads CASSQDSGNTIYF. The CDR3 DNA follows: TGTGCCAGCAGCCAAGATTCCGGAAACACCATATATTTT.

The J gene is TRBJ2-3, the V gene TRBV7-6; no reliable D call. The CDR3 consists of 14 residues. Trimming took 6 bases from V and 0 from J, leaving 10 bases between them. From germline, CDR1 is SGHVS and CDR2 FNYEAQ. The CDR3 DNA is TGTGCCAGCAGAACAACACCTAGCACAGATACGCAGTATTTT. This sequence encodes CASRTTPSTDTQYF. Supplemented by reference TRBV7-6 and TRBJ2-3, the full variable domain reads GAGVSQSPRYKVTKRGQDVALRCDPISGHVSLYWYRQALGQGPEFLTYFNYEAQQDKSGLPNDRFSAERPEGSISTLTIQRTEQRDSAMYRCASRTTPSTDTQYFGPGTRLTVL.

A few counts support this clonotype. The chain uses TRBV29-1 and TRBJ2-1; 10 bases are a match to TRBD2. With 0 bases clipped from V and 8 bases from J, the junction kept 7 bases outside the gene matches. Per germline, CDR1 SQVTM and CDR2 ANQGSEA. This CDR3 is 15 amino acids long. DNA for the CDR3: TGCAGCGTTGAAGATGGTCTAGCGGGAGTGGATGAGCAGTTCTTC. Protein: CSVEDGLAGVDEQFF.

The V gene is TRBV7-8, the J gene TRBJ2-2, with D possibly being TRBD1 (6 bases). V dropped 5 bases and J dropped 3 bases, with 13 bases sitting between them. The CDR3 totals 15 residues. CDR1 is SGHVS, CDR2 FQNEAQ, per germline. The CDR3 here is CASSEGGRDTGELFF. The DNA of the CDR3 is TGTGCCAGCAGCGAAGGGGGAAGGGACACCGGGGAGCTGTTTTTT.

The chain employs TRBV20-1 and TRBJ2-3, with 8 bases identical to TRBD2. Germline values: CDR1 DFQATT, CDR2 SNEGSKA (reference sequence). The CDR3 sequence is 15 residues long. V was clipped by 6 bases and J by 4 bases; unmatched bases: 12. CDR3 amino acids: CSAPIVPAGADTQYF. The CDR3 DNA is TGCAGTGCCCCCATTGTACCAGCGGGGGCAGATACGCAGTATTTT.

The chain combines TRBV6-5 with TRBJ2-3; the match to TRBD2 covers 7 bases. The CDR3 consists of 14 residues. In germline, CDR1 is MNHEY, CDR2 SVGAGI. The trim removed 2 bases at V and 7 bases at J, leaving 6 bases unmatched. DNA of the CDR3: TGTGCCAGCAGTTACCTGGCGGGAGATTATACGCAGTATTTT. Its protein is CASSYLAGDYTQYF.

V usage is TRBV29-1 and J usage is TRBJ1-2, with TRBD1 as a possible D gene (5 bases). This CDR3 contains 12 residues. CDR1 is SQVTM and CDR2 is ANQGSEA in the germline V gene. V lost 6 bases, J lost 4 bases, and 12 bases lay in between. CDR3: CSVVRDFYGYTF. The CDR3 region has the DNA TGCAGCGTCGTCCGGGACTTCTATGGCTACACCTTC.

The chain carries TRBV12-3 or TRBV12-4 and TRBJ1-2; no firm D call. This CDR3 region has 13 residues. V lost 5 bases and J lost 3, with 10 bases in between. The CDR3 reads CASSKRTDYGYTF. CDR3 sequence (DNA): TGTGCCAGCAGTAAGAGGACTGACTATGGCTACACCTTC.

The chain has TRBV12-3 or TRBV12-4 and TRBJ2-1; D may match TRBD1 or TRBD2 (6 bases each). V shed 3 bases and J shed 7 bases, with 13 bases lying between them. The CDR3 sequence is 14 residues long. The CDR3 is CASSFGQGRNEQFF. The CDR3 nucleotides are TGTGCCAGCAGTTTTGGGCAGGGGAGGAATGAGCAGTTCTTC.

The rearrangement joins TRBV11-2 to TRBJ2-7; the match to TRBD2 covers 9 bases. Germline CDR1 SGHAT, CDR2 FQNNGV. V trimming: 3 bases; J trimming: 2 bases; junction bases outside the gene matches: 11. The CDR3 extends over 17 amino acids. DNA of the CDR3: TGTGCCAGCAGCTTGGACTTTAGCGGGAGATTTCCCTACGAGCAGTACTTC. Its protein is CASSLDFSGRFPYEQYF.

This chain connects TRBV10-3 to TRBJ1-1; D is ambiguous. V was shortened by 10 bases and J by 3 bases, with 15 bases between the two germline ends. Per the germline V gene, CDR1 is ENHRY and CDR2 is SYGVKD. The CDR3 is 13 residues long. The CDR3 spells CATQYLYDTEAFF. The CDR3 DNA reads as TGTGCCACCCAGTACCTATACGACACTGAAGCTTTCTTT.